This T cell receptor beta chain was captured by sequencing in a study of blood T cell repertoires in COVID-19. Study background: Sites across the United States, Italy and Spain contributed samples from acute and convalescent COVID-19.

Cohort allocation depended upon clinical history that participants reported. The germline CDR1 and CDR2 sequences are SNHLY and FYNNEI. The V end was cut by 3 bases, the J end by 7 bases, with 18 bases between. CDR3 length: 15 amino acids. Clones were sequenced by immunoSEQ multiplex PCR, and TCRdb holds only the in-frame ones, with some missing. The repertoire includes about 400,000 clones, approximately 91% of them detected once, and around 2.1% sits in the top ten. Sequencing was carried out using PBMCs or T cells enriched from blood (not recorded which). This receptor was identified in a woman in her forties with acute COVID-19. The chain recombines TRBV2 with TRBJ1-1; D may be TRBD1 (5 bases). The CDR3 sequence: CASSDPVHQGNEAFF. CDR3 in DNA: TGTGCCAGCAGTGATCCGGTCCACCAGGGAAATGAAGCTTTCTTT.